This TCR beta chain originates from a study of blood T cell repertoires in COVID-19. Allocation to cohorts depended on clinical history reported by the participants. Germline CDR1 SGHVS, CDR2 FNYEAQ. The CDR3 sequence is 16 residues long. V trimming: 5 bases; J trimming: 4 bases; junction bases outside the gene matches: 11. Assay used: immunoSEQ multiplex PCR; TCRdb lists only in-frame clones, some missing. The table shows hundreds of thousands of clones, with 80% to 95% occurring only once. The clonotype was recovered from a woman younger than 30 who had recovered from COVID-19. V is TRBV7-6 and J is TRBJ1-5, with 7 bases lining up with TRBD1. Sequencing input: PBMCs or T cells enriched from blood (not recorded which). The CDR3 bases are TGTGCCAGCAGCCCAGGGGGGCACAGTGCAAATCAGCCCCAGCATTTT. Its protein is CASSPGGHSANQPQHF.